The TCR beta chain under discussion was sequenced for a study of cytomegalovirus exposure and HLA in healthy donors (dated by TCRdb to about 2017). Background on the whole study: In an earlier analysis of around 540 of the donors, approximately 300 Gb of sequence data and 90 million to 130 million unique TCR beta sequences from roughly 200 million T cells were reported. An early release that covered about 640 HLA-typed donors contained about 300 gigabases of sequencing data and roughly 84 million unique TCR sequences. Of the roughly 390 genotyped donors, approximately 82% fell in the genetic ancestry cluster associated with self-reported Caucasian donors. The study aimed to test whether cataloging public T cell receptors could reveal signatures of past pathogen exposure. Using immunosequencing, the study profiled T cell repertoires from 500 to 800 subjects and related those repertoires to cytomegalovirus serostatus. A separate validation cohort of roughly 130 different subjects was used in addition to the roughly 700-subject first cohort. To predict cytomegalovirus infection status, the study combined high-throughput TCR immunosequencing, statistical association of individual TCRs with disease status, and machine learning. A later analysis re-analyzed previously published TCR beta repertoires from 500 to 700 donors and added high-resolution HLA genotyping to study TCR occurrence patterns. In the later analysis, no new phenotypic data were used to find candidate immune exposures; instead, reliance was placed on TCR beta sequences and their occurrence across donors. An earlier analysis of fewer than 700 of the donors applied high-throughput TCR beta sequencing to assess whether each TCR beta V gene segment acted as functional or pseudogenic. Donor age, sex, ethnicity and CMV serostatus were compiled alongside the repertoire data. In a later genetic analysis, genome-wide SNP genotypes for about three fifths of the roughly 670 donors were used, and that subset was treated as a discovery cohort. All discovery cohort repertoires had been generated using a single sequencing platform. HLA typing included class I and class II loci at four-digit resolution. The number of donors typed differed by locus, with roughly 620-630 for A, B, C, DRB1 and DQB1, more than 500 for DQA1, approximately 570 for DPA1, and some 440 for DPB1. Because of strong linkage in the cohort, roughly 5 DR-DQ haplotypes were treated as single units for association and clustering. On average, about 240,000 unique TCR beta nucleotide sequences were sequenced per donor among 398 genotyped donors of the cohort, with roughly 19% of those sequences being non-productive. The study at large found these results: A further reported finding was that TCR beta sequences accurately predicted the HLA-A and HLA-B alleles for most subjects in the first cohort. Most TCR sequences were observed very rarely across donors, whereas some public TCRs were present in many individuals. Because HLA typing was unavailable for some donors at each locus, only the typed subset was used in association tests. In both the original and validation cohorts, the classifier was reported to diagnose cytomegalovirus status with high specificity and sensitivity. This cohort had only TCR beta chains sequenced, and the lack of alpha or paired-chain data limited which features could be detected. A few of the identified cytomegalovirus-associated TCR beta chains were confirmed in vitro to be specific for cytomegalovirus antigens. The authors suggested that the approach could potentially be extended to other disease states and immunological phenotypes. Because the 87-base-pair reads could not distinguish some IMGT-functional V segments, including TRBV6-2 and TRBV6-3, those segments were excluded. In an earlier analysis of several hundred of the donors, most TCR beta V segments were observed in productive rearrangements about 87% or about 30% of the time, broadly matching IMGT annotations. A later genetic analysis associated a missense DCLRE1C variant with V-gene and J-gene trimming of TCR beta chains, and an independent cohort replicated the association. Sequencing depth was assumed to be roughly uniform across donors in the presence/absence analyses, though that assumption may not hold. In a later analysis, several top co-occurrence clusters were reported to appear linked to parvovirus B19, influenza, CMV and Epstein-Barr virus. Strong co-occurrence of HLA alleles, especially DR and DQ, made assigning TCR associations to individual alleles difficult. A group of highly shared sequence variants was considered likely to be a technical artifact of the sequencing pipeline. In the study, 150 to 200 TCR beta chains were listed as associated with cytomegalovirus. Correlated functional status among segregating V segments might be attributable to linkage disequilibrium, but an unknown experimental factor could not be ruled out. Most CMV-associated TCR beta chains appeared to be HLA-restricted in a later analysis, and the HLA associations seemed to be driven largely by CMV exposure. The only immune exposure information available for the cohort was CMV serostatus. A later genetic analysis reported fewer N-insertions in productive TCRs among donors in an Asian-associated ancestry cluster than the roughly 700-donor mean. Because counts were too low, seventeen rarely observed V segments, including chromosome 9 orphons, were excluded from the earlier analysis of 500 to 700 of the donors. In a later analysis, TCR association rates were found to vary across HLA loci, with the most associated TCRs seen for DRB1 alleles and the fewest for HLA-C alleles. In a later analysis, HLA-associated TCR beta chains were found to be more clonally expanded and to have lower generation probabilities than equally common non-associated chains. At a false discovery rate of 0.05, a later analysis linked 16,000 or so TCR beta sequences to specific HLA alleles.

The cohort was made up of approximately 670 healthy bone marrow donors. At the time of sampling, every cohort member was nominally healthy, though immune exposures that went unrecorded were likely present. The donor tested CMV seronegative and was one of the 352 seronegative cohort members. A peripheral blood sample was provided by each donor, and peripheral blood mononuclear cells were used for TCR beta sequencing. Genomic DNA extraction from the blood cell samples was performed with the Qiagen DNeasy Blood Extraction Kit. Worth noting for this clone: The antigen it binds to is not known. Base-call qualities are not available, and no considerably larger clone is one nucleotide away.

The CDR3, from cysteine to phenylalanine, totals 18 residues. The entry retains the CDR3 DNA only, 54 bases that are in frame from base 1. The junction shows trimming of 6 bases on V and 8 bases on J, plus 31 bases between the germline ends. The germline V gene gives CDR1 as SNHLY and CDR2 as FYNNEI. The library was generated by the immunoSEQ multiplex PCR assay. For the multiplex PCR, a mixture combining 60 forward primers for TCR Vbeta segments and 13 reverse primers for TCR Jbeta segments was used. The CDR3 region of rearranged TCR beta genes was amplified from genomic DNA with a multiplex PCR assay. On the Illumina HiSeq System, the amplified TCR beta libraries were sequenced as 87-base-pair reads. In the source study's methods: A later analysis counted 75 million to 100 million unique TCR beta chains across the 550 to 750 repertoires, and roughly 10 million of these chains were shared by at least two donors. A nearest-neighbor algorithm error-corrected the raw reads and collapsed the reads into unique sequences, merging closely related sequences to remove PCR and sequencing errors. V, D and J gene segments were assigned by aligning CDR3 sequences to IMGT reference sequences. For a sequence to be retained, a match of at least six nucleotides to both a V gene segment and a J gene segment was required. Rearrangements were called productive when the CDR3 lacked stop codons and stayed in frame with V and J; all others were non-productive. Following IMGT convention, CDR3 was defined as the stretch from the second conserved V-encoded cysteine to the conserved J-encoded phenylalanine. In an earlier analysis of just under 600 of the donors, sequences lacking an unambiguous match to a single V gene segment were excluded. In an earlier analysis of approximately 590 of the donors, V segments were called functional above 56.7% productive rearrangements and were called segregating when the between-donor standard deviation exceeded 5%. A statistical classification framework was developed to diagnose cytomegalovirus status using the catalog of TCR beta chain sequences. A later analysis assigned V and J genes by comparing TCR nucleotide sequences with IMGT/GENE-DB human TR gene sequences. The TCRdist pipeline was used in a later analysis to assign CDR3 sequences and most-parsimonious VDJ recombination scenarios. In a later analysis, each TCR beta chain was defined by its CDR3 amino acid sequence together with its V-gene family, and reads lacking a unique V-gene family were excluded. In a later analysis, several hundred highly shared, low-generation-probability nucleotide sequences were removed to address suspected cross-contamination and a sequencing artifact. In a later analysis, a clonal expansion index was calculated for each public chain from normalized within-repertoire ranks of inferred template counts. A later analysis computed generation probabilities with a VDJ recombination model fitted to out-of-frame rearrangements, and checked the results against IGoR. In a later analysis, TCR-TCR, TCR-HLA and TCR-CMV co-occurrence was scored with hypergeometric tests, and a repertoire-size bias correction was applied to TCR pairs. To estimate false discovery rates, a later analysis permuted the HLA or CMV assignments 20 times. A later analysis grouped co-occurring TCRs with DBSCAN, adding TCRdist sequence similarity when clustering within HLA-allele-positive subsets. Repertoires with fewer than 30,000 or more than 120,000 public chains, plus five repertoires with anomalous nucleotide sharing, were excluded from co-occurrence clustering. TCRdb mirrors the immuneACCESS table, restricted to in-frame sequences. Some clones are absent from its copies; in checked studies, under half trace to an unresolved V gene, and the reason for the others is unknown. V, J and clone size are taken as reported in that table, and D and trimming were inferred from the DNA itself. Across this sample there are tens of thousands of clones, with almost 85% seen only once. The ten largest make up 2.5% to 3.5% of the sample.

What was sequenced was PBMCs. This sequence was found in a man aged 45-65 years in good health and CMV-seronegative. The chain links TRBV2 with TRBJ1-2; D gene: possibly TRBD1, on 5 matching bases. The DNA reads as follows: TGTGCCAGCAGATCGCAACGGATGTCGCGAGGGCTGCGGGACGGCTACACCTTC. Its protein reads: CASRSQRMSRGLRDGYTF.